The clone carrying this T cell receptor beta chain showed up just a few times. Its target is unknown. The junction departs from the called germline gene at one end, perhaps through a read error. The sample belongs to a study of beta chain features in type 1 diabetes. Study-wide findings and caveats: VDJ junctions from type 1 diabetes patients carried fewer insertions and larger deletions.

Of the isolated RNA, all was reverse transcribed, and so the sequenced material was expressed TCRB transcripts. The assay was immunoSEQ multiplex PCR, and TCRdb's table has in-frame clones only and misses some. The sample has 120,000 to 150,000 clones; under 60% are singletons. Germline-derived CDR1 and CDR2 are SGHRS and YFSETQ. This CDR3 has 14 amino acids. Purity above 95% was achieved in all sorted populations. This clonotype originated in a man aged 18 to 30 in good health. Sequencing used Tregs from blood. The genes are TRBV5-1 and TRBJ2-3; D perhaps matches TRBD2 (5 bases). The DNA for the CDR3 is TGCGCCAGCAGCTTGAGCGCTAGCACAGATACGCAGTACTTT. Amino acid sequence: CASSLSASTDTQYF. Full variable domain (outside the CDR3, taken from reference TRBV5-1 and TRBJ2-3): KAGVTQTPRYLIKTRGQQVTLSCSPISGHRSVSWYQQTPGQGLQFLFEYFSETQRNKGNFPGRFSGRQFSNSRSEMNVSTLELGDSALYLCASSLSASTDTQYFGPGTRLTVL.